This is a list of T cell receptor beta chains from one sample in a study of neoadjuvant nivolumab and ipilimumab in lung cancer. Only in-frame clones appear in the TCRdb table, and some are missing; sequencing was by immunoSEQ multiplex PCR. The profile shows some 25,000 clones, approximately 78% of them singletons. Sequencing was performed on tumor tissue, taken after neoadjuvant nivolumab, alone or with ipilimumab, at or shortly before surgery. All receptors derive from an adult with non-small cell lung cancer. Both conserved end residues are part of each CDR3. Each record gives: D gene, J gene, V gene, clone size, CDR3 protein, CDR3 DNA. A D gene is named only where the DNA matches it firmly. The size entry is marked missing in some rows and otherwise reads once, few, many or a size class.

>TRBD2|TRBJ2-2|TRBV7-7|few
CASSVGLASGELFF
TGTGCCAGCAGCGTGGGACTAGCGTCCGGGGAGCTGTTTTTT
>TRBD1|TRBJ1-5|TRBV23-1|-
CASSQSWDRVQPQHF
TGCGCCAGCAGTCAATCCTGGGACAGGGTTCAGCCCCAGCATTTT
>TRBD2|TRBJ2-7|TRBV10-1|-
CATRAGTSGTYEQYF
TGCGCCACCCGAGCCGGGACTAGCGGGACGTACGAGCAGTACTTC
>TRBD1|TRBJ2-1|TRBV29-1|-
CSVDGQEHSYNEQFF
TGCAGCGTTGATGGACAGGAACATTCCTACAATGAGCAGTTCTTC
>-|TRBJ1-4|TRBV6-5|-
CASSYGGTTNEKLFF
TGTGCCAGCAGTTACGGAGGGACAACTAATGAAAAACTGTTTTTT
>-|TRBJ2-4|TRBV29-1|-
CSVGGRGYIQYF
TGCAGCGTTGGTGGGAGAGGGTACATTCAGTACTTC
>-|TRBJ2-3|TRBV18|-
CASSPADTQYF
TGTGCCAGCTCACCCGCCGATACGCAGTATTTT
>-|TRBJ2-2|TRBV29-1|-
CSVEGRLGELFF
TGCAGCGTTGAGGGTCGGTTGGGGGAGCTGTTTTTT
>-|TRBJ1-2|TRBV11-2|-
CASSSESYGYTF
TGTGCCAGCAGTTCAGAAAGCTATGGCTACACCTTC
>-|TRBJ2-1|TRBV28|-
CASSFLGMGGEQFF
TGTGCCAGCAGTTTTCTGGGGATGGGAGGTGAGCAGTTCTTC
>-|TRBJ2-7|TRBV11-2|-
CASSLGRRFTYEQYF
TGTGCCAGCAGCTTAGGTCGCCGATTTACCTACGAGCAGTACTTC
>-|TRBJ2-1|TRBV5-1|-
CASSLQTGYNEQFF
TGCGCCAGCAGCTTGCAGACAGGTTACAATGAGCAGTTCTTC
>-|TRBJ2-3|TRBV7-9|-
CASSLLGTRTDTQYF
TGTGCCAGCAGCTTATTGGGGACACGGACAGATACGCAGTATTTT
>TRBD1|TRBJ2-7|TRBV30|-
CAWAGTASYEQYF
TGTGCCTGGGCCGGGACAGCCTCCTACGAGCAGTACTTC
>-|TRBJ2-3|TRBV6-5|-
CASRGPSASTDTQYF
TGTGCCAGCAGGGGACCCAGTGCGAGCACAGATACGCAGTATTTT
>TRBD2|TRBJ2-4|TRBV9|-
CASSVSLAGGNIQYF
TGTGCCAGCAGCGTCTCCCTGGCGGGGGGAAACATTCAGTACTTC
>-|TRBJ2-1|TRBV29-1|once
CSVAGGSRDEQFF
TGCAGCGTTGCTGGAGGGTCTAGGGATGAGCAGTTCTTC
>-|TRBJ2-4|TRBV5-1|-
CASSQGQGQAKNIQYF
TGCGCCAGCAGCCAGGGGCAGGGTCAAGCCAAAAACATTCAGTACTTC
>TRBD2|TRBJ2-7|TRBV27|-
CASSSILAGGTYEQYF
TGTGCCAGCAGTAGCATACTAGCGGGAGGCACCTACGAGCAGTACTTC
>-|TRBJ1-2|TRBV30|-
CAWSILGQGVDYGYTF
TGTGCCTGGAGTATTCTCGGGCAGGGAGTTGACTATGGCTACACCTTC
>TRBD2|TRBJ2-1|TRBV4-2|-
CASSRRAGAAYNEQFF
TGTGCCAGCAGCCGTCGAGCGGGAGCGGCCTACAATGAGCAGTTCTTC
>-|TRBJ2-1|TRBV5-1|-
CASTQEEGYEQFF
TGCGCCAGCACACAGGAGGAAGGCTATGAGCAGTTCTTC
>-|TRBJ2-1|TRBV29-1|-
CSATWDNEQFF
TGCAGCGCCACCTGGGACAATGAGCAGTTCTTC
>-|TRBJ2-7|TRBV18|-
CASSPGTASSYEQYF
TGTGCCAGCTCACCAGGGACGGCCTCCTCCTACGAGCAGTACTTC
>-|TRBJ1-5|TRBV1|-
CTSSQDLVTEGQPQHF
TGCACCAGCAGCCAAGATCTTGTAACAGAGGGCCAGCCCCAGCATTTT
>-|TRBJ2-7|TRBV10-1|-
CASSEFGDSYEQYF
TGCGCCAGCAGTGAGTTCGGGGACTCCTACGAGCAGTACTTC
>TRBD1|TRBJ1-2|TRBV27|-
CASSRQGAGGYTF
TGTGCCAGCAGTCGACAGGGGGCAGGGGGCTACACCTTC
>TRBD1|TRBJ2-2|TRBV11-3|-
CASSRGTAETGELFF
TGTGCCAGCAGCAGAGGGACAGCTGAAACCGGGGAGCTGTTTTTT
>-|TRBJ1-1|TRBV5-4|-
CASTRNGQRNTEAFF
TGTGCCAGCACCCGGAATGGACAGAGGAACACTGAAGCTTTCTTT
>-|TRBJ2-7|TRBV11-1|-
CASSIGTRYEQYF
TGTGCCAGCAGCATCGGGACTCGCTACGAGCAGTACTTC
>-|TRBJ2-5|TRBV10-1|-
CASSDTEVETQYF
TGCGCCAGCAGTGATACAGAGGTAGAGACCCAGTACTTC
>-|TRBJ2-3|TRBV29-1|few
CSLLLVGTDTQYF
TGCAGCCTCTTACTAGTTGGCACAGATACGCAGTATTTT
>-|TRBJ2-7|TRBV11-1|-
CASRGGAGTVGEQYF
TGTGCCAGCAGAGGGGGGGCAGGGACAGTCGGCGAGCAGTACTTC
>-|TRBJ2-4|TRBV7-9|-
CASSLLQGDIQYF
TGTGCCAGCAGCTTACTTCAGGGAGACATTCAGTACTTC
>-|TRBJ2-3|TRBV5-1|-
CASSLGASADTQYF
TGCGCCAGCAGCTTGGGGGCTAGTGCCGATACGCAGTATTTT
>-|TRBJ1-1|TRBV5-1|-
CASSRDGSNTEAFF
TGCGCCAGCAGCCGGGACGGGTCGAACACTGAAGCTTTCTTT
>-|TRBJ2-4|TRBV6-5|-
CASSYSGVKNIQYF
TGTGCCAGCAGTTACTCAGGAGTAAAAAACATTCAGTACTTC
>TRBD2|TRBJ2-5|TRBV6-1|-
CASSGEAGASFLGETQYF
TGTGCCAGCAGTGGTGAAGCGGGGGCATCATTTCTCGGAGAGACCCAGTACTTC
>-|TRBJ2-3|TRBV11-3|-
CASSPVRGDTQYF
TGTGCCAGCAGCCCAGTAAGGGGAGATACGCAGTATTTT
>TRBD1|TRBJ2-2|TRBV7-6|-
CASSQETGVNTGELFF
TGTGCCAGCAGCCAGGAGACAGGGGTCAACACCGGGGAGCTGTTTTTT
>-|TRBJ1-2|TRBV7-3|-
CASSLFKGWMQGYTF
TGTGCCAGCAGCTTATTCAAGGGTTGGATGCAGGGCTACACCTTC
>-|TRBJ2-7|TRBV7-7|-
CASSLASGNKYEQYF
TGTGCTAGCAGCTTAGCGAGTGGGAACAAGTACGAGCAGTACTTC
>TRBD1|TRBJ2-7|TRBV2|-
CASSGQGYEQYF
TGTGCCAGCAGTGGACAGGGCTACGAGCAGTACTTC
>TRBD1|TRBJ2-3|TRBV6-1|-
CASSAGQGGTDTQYF
TGTGCCAGCAGTGCCGGACAGGGCGGCACAGATACGCAGTATTTT
>-|TRBJ2-3|TRBV19|-
CASSRDTDTQYF
TGTGCCAGTAGCCGAGACACAGATACGCAGTATTTT
>TRBD2|TRBJ2-7|TRBV7-2|-
CASSVTSGYYEQYF
TGTGCCAGCAGCGTGACTAGCGGGTACTACGAGCAGTACTTC
>TRBD1|TRBJ2-7|TRBV30|-
CAWSLGTGIYGQYF
TGTGCCTGGAGTTTGGGGACAGGGATTTACGGCCAGTACTTC
>TRBD2|TRBJ2-7|TRBV7-9|-
CASGILKGGTSGPYEQYF
TGTGCCAGCGGGATTTTGAAAGGCGGGACTAGCGGTCCCTACGAGCAGTACTTC
>TRBD1|TRBJ2-5|TRBV11-1|-
CASSVGGQGITQETQYF
TGTGCCAGCAGCGTAGGCGGACAGGGGATCACGCAAGAGACCCAGTACTTC
>-|TRBJ2-5|TRBV30|-
CAWSRSPAVLETQYF
TGTGCCTGGAGTAGGTCCCCCGCTGTATTGGAGACCCAGTACTTC